This T cell receptor (beta chain) was retrieved from a study of STAT5B mutations in CD4+ large granular lymphocyte leukemia. Study-wide points: Without putative leukemic clones, patient CD4-sorted repertoires remained more clonal than healthy CD4+ repertoires.

The ends were cut back, 0 bases at V and 2 bases at J, with 6 bases in the middle. The CDR3 spans 15 residues. Germline V gives CDR1 SGDLS, CDR2 YYNGEE. A remark on this clone: Its antigen is unidentified.

Repertoires were generated with immunoSEQ multiplex PCR, while TCRdb's copy carries only in-frame clones and drops some. This table has roughly 48,000 clones, about 70% appearing once. The receptor comes from a human donor in good health. The chain links TRBV9 to TRBJ2-6; D call uncertain. Sequencing used CD4+ T cells from blood buffy coats. CDR3 DNA sequence: TGTGCCAGCAGCGTAGCGGCTACTGGGGCCAACGTCCTGACTTTC. Translation gives CASSVAATGANVLTF.